The clone carrying this TCR beta chain showed up just a few times. A sample-barcoded 5' primer and a J-beta primer mix were used in a second PCR of roughly 6 to 11 cycles. TCRdb reprocessed the 5' RACE reads via MiXCR and lists one record per CDR3 protein. The sample yields around 940,000 distinct CDR3 sequences, about 53% seen once. The sample is drawn from a study of blood T cells in healthy people across ages. Trimming removed 5 bases from V and 2 bases from J; junction bases left unmatched: 0. The CDR3 contains 14 residues. This TCR was sampled from a woman aged 55-75 years in good health. The sequenced sample consisted of blood. The chain recombines TRBV12-3 or TRBV12-4 with TRBJ2-6, with 7 bases identical to TRBD1. CDR3 DNA sequence: TGTGCCAGCAGTACAGGGGCTGGGGCCAACGTCCTGACTTTC. This codes for CASSTGAGANVLTF.